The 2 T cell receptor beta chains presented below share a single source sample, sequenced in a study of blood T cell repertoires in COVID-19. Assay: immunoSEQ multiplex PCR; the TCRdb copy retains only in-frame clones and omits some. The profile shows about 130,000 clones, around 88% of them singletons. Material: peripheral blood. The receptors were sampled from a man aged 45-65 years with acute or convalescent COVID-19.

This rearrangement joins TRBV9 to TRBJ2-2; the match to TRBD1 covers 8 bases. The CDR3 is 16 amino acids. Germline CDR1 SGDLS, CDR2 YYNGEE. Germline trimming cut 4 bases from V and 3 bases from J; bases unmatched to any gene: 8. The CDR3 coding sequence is TGTGCCAGCAGCTTCCAGGACAGGGCGTACACCGGGGAGCTGTTTTTT. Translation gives CASSFQDRAYTGELFF.

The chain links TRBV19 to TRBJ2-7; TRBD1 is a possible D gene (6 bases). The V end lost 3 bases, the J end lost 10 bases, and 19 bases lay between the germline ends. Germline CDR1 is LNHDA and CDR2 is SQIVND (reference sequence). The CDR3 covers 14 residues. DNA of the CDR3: TGTGCCAGTAGTATGGTTTCGGACAGCCCTCAACAGTACTTC. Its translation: CASSMVSDSPQQYF.